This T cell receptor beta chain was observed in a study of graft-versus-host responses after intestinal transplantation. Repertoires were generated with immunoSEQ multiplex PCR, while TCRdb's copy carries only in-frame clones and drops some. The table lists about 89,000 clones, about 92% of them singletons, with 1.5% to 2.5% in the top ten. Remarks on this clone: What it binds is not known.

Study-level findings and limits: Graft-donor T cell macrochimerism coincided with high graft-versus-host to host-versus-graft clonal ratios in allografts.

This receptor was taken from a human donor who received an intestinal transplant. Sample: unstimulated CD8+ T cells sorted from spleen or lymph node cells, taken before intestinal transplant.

This CDR3 is CASSLGGGAYEQYF. The CDR3 DNA reads as TGTGCCAGCAGCTTGGGCGGGGGGGCCTACGAGCAGTACTTC. This rearrangement joins TRBV11-2 to TRBJ2-7; the match to TRBD2 covers 9 bases. This CDR3 contains 14 residues. Per the germline V gene, CDR1 is SGHAT and CDR2 is FQNNGV. The V segment lost 3 bases and the J segment 2 bases; nucleotides outside the gene matches: 2. Variable domain in full (rest from reference TRBV11-2 and TRBJ2-7): EAGVAQSPRYKIIEKRQSVAFWCNPISGHATLYWYQQILGQGPKLLIQFQNNGVVDDSQLPKDRFSAERLKGVDSTLKIQPAKLEDSAVYLCASSLGGGAYEQYFGPGTRLTVT.